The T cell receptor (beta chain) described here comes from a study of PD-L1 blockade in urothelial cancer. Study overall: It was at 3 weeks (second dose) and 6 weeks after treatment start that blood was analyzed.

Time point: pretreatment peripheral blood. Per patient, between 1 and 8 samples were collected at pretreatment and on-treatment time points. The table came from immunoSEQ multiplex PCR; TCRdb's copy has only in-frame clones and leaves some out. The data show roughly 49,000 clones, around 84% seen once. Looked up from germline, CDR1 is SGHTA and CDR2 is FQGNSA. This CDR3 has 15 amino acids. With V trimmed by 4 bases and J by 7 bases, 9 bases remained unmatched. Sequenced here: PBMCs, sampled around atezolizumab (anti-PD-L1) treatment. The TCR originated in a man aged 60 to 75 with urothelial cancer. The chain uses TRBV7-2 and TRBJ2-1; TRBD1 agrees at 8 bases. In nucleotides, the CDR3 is TGTGCCAGCAGCTCTCGTCAGGGGGCGATTAATGAGCAGTTCTTC. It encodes CASSSRQGAINEQFF.